This TCR beta chain appears in the sequencing data of a study of T cell changes during pregnancy in multiple sclerosis. The method was immunoSEQ multiplex PCR; TCRdb's version includes in-frame clones alone and lacks a portion of them. This table holds approximately 94,000 clones, about 90% found once. The CDR3 runs 13 residues. Trimming removed 3 bases from V and 9 bases from J, with 15 bases in between. Germline CDR1 MDHEN, CDR2 SYDVKM. The clonotype was recovered from a female donor with multiple sclerosis, enrolled in a pregnancy study. The sequenced sample was peripheral blood, obtained after pregnancy. The rearrangement joins TRBV28 to TRBJ2-7; tentatively, D is TRBD1 (6 bases). CDR3 in amino acids: CASSFTKRQVQYF. In DNA form, the CDR3 reads TGTGCCAGCAGTTTCACGAAACGACAGGTGCAGTACTTC.